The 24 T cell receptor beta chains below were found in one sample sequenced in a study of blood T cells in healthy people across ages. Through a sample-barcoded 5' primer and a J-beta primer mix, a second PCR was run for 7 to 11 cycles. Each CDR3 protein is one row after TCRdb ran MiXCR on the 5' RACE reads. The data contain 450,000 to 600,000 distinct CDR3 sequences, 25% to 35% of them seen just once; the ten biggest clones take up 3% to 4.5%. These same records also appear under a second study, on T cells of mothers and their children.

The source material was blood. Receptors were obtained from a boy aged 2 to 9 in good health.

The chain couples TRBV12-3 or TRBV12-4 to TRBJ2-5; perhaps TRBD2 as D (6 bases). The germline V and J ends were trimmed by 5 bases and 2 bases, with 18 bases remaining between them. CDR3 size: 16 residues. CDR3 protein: CASSIGTGGPQETQYF. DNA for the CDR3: TGTGCCAGCAGTATAGGGACTGGCGGGCCTCAAGAGACCCAGTACTTC.

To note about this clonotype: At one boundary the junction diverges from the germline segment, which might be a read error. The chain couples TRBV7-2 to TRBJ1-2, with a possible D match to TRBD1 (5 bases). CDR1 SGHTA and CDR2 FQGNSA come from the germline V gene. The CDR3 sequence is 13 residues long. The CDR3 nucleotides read TGCGCCAGCAGCCGTACGACAGCCTATGGCTACACCTTC. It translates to CASSRTTAYGYTF. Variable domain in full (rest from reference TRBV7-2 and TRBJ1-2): GAGVSQSPSNKVTEKGKDVELRCDPISGHTALYWYRQSLGQGLEFLIYFQGNSAPDKSGLPSDRFSAERTGGSVSTLTIQRTQQEDSAVYLCASSRTTAYGYTFGSGTRLTVV.

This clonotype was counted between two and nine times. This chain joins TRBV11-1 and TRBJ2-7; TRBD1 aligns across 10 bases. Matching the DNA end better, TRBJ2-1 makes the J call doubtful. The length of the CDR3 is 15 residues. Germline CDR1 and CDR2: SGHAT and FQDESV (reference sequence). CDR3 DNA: TGTGCCAGCAGCGCCGGGACAGGGGAGATAGATGAGCAGTTCTTC. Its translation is CASSAGTGEIDEQFF.

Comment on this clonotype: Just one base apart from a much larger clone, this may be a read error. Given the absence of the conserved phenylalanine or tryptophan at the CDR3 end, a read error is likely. CDR3 coding DNA: TGCAGTCCCGGTAGGGACAGGGCGAACACTGAAGCTTTCTCT. Residues: CSPGRDRANTEAFS. The rearrangement joins TRBV20-1 to TRBJ1-1; the match to TRBD1 covers 9 bases. CDR1 and CDR2 from the germline V gene are DFQATT and SNEGSKA (reference sequence). With 8 bases clipped from V and 1 base from J, the junction kept 8 bases outside the gene matches. CDR3 length: 14 amino acids.

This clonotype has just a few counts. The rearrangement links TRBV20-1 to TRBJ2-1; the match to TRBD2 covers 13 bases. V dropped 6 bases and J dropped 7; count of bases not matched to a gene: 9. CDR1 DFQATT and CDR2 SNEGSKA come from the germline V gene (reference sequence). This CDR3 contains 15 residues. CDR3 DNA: TGCAGTGCCCCGGGACTAGCGGGGTCGTGGAATGAGCAGTTCTTC. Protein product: CSAPGLAGSWNEQFF.

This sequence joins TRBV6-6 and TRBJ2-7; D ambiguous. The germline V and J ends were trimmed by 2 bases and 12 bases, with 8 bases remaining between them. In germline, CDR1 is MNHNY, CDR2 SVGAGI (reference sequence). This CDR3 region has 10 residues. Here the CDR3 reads CASSYDPGYF. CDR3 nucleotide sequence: TGTGCCAGCAGTTACGACCCCGGGTACTTC.

The CDR3, as DNA: TGCAGCGTTGTTTTAGACTACGAGCAGTACTTC. It translates to CSVVLDYEQYF. J is TRBJ2-7 and V is TRBV29-1; D is undetermined. CDR3 size: 11 residues. V lost 4 bases to trimming and J lost 3 bases, with 7 bases between them. Germline V gives CDR1 SQVTM, CDR2 ANQGSEA.

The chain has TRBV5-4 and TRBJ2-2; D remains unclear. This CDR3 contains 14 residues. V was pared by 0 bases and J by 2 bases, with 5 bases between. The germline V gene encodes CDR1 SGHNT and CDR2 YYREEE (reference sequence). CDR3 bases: TGTGCCAGCAGCTTGGACAGTAACACCGGGGAGCTGTTTTTT. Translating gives CASSLDSNTGELFF.

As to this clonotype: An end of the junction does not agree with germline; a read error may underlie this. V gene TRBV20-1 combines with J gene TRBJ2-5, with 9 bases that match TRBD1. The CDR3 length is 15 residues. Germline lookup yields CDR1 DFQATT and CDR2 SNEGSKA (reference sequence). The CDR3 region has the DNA TGCAGTGCATTGCCCTCGGGACAGGGCACAGAGACCGAGTACTTC. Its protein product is CSALPSGQGTETEYF.

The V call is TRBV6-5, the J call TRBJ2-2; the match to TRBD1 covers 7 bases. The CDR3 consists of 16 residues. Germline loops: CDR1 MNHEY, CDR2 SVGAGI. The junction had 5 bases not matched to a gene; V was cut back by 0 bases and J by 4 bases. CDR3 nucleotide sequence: TGTGCCAGCAGTTACTCTGACAGGGCCGGCACCGGGGAGCTGTTTTTT. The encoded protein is CASSYSDRAGTGELFF.

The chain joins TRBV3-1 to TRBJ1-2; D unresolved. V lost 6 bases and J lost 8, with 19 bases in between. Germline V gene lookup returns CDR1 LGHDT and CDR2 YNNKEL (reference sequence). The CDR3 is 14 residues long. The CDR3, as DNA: TGTGCCAGCAGACCATGGAGGGTTGTAGCGGGCTACACCTTC. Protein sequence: CASRPWRVVAGYTF.

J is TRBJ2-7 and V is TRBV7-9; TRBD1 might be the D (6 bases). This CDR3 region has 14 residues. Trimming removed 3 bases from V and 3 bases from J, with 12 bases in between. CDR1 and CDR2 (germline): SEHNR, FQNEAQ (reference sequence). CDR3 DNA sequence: TGTGCCAGCAGCTTGACTGGACAGATCTACGAGCAGTACTTC. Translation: CASSLTGQIYEQYF.

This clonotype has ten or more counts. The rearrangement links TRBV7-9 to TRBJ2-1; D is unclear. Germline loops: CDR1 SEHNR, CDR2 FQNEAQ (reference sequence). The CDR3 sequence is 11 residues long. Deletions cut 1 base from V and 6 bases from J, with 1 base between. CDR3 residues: CASSLVNEQFF. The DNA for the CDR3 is TGTGCCAGCAGCTTAGTCAATGAGCAGTTCTTC. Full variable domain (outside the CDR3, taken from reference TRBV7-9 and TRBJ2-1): DTGVSQNPRHKITKRGQNVTFRCDPISEHNRLYWYRQTLGQGPEFLTYFQNEAQLEKSRLLSDRFSAERPKGSFSTLEIQRTEQGDSAMYLCASSLVNEQFFGPGTRLTVL.

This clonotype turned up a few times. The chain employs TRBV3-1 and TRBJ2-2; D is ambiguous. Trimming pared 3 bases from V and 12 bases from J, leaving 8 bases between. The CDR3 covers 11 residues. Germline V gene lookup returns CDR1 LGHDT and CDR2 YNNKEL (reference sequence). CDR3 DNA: TGTGCCAGCAGCCATGAGTCGAAGCTGTTTTTT. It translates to CASSHESKLFF.

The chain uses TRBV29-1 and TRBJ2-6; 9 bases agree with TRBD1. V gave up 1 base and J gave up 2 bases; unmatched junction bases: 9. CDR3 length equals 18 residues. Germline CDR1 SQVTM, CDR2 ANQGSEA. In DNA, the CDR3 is TGCAGCGTTGAAGCACGGGACAGGGTTACAGCTGGGGCCAACGTCCTGACTTTC. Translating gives CSVEARDRVTAGANVLTF.

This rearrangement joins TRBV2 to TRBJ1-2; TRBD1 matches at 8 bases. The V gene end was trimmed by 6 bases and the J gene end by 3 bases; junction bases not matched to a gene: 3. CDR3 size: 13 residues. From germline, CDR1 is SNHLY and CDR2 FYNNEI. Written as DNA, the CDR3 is TGTGCCAGCAGGGAGGGACAGGACTATGGCTACACCTTC. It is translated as CASREGQDYGYTF.

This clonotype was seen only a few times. Written as DNA, the CDR3 is TGCGCCAGCAGCCAAGTGAAGAGCGGGAGGGCCACCGAGCAGTACTTC. The encoded protein is CASSQVKSGRATEQYF. The V call is TRBV4-1, the J call TRBJ2-7, with 10 bases lining up with TRBD2. Trimming took 1 base from V and 6 from J; bases not matched to a gene: 9. This CDR3 has 16 amino acids. Per the germline V gene, CDR1 is MGHRA and CDR2 is YSYEKL.

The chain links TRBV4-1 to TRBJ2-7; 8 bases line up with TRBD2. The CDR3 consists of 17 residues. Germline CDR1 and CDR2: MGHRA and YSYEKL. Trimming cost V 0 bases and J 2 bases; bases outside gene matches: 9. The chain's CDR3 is CASSQDQAGLVAYEQYF. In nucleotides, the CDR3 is TGCGCCAGCAGCCAAGATCAAGCGGGACTAGTCGCCTACGAGCAGTACTTC.

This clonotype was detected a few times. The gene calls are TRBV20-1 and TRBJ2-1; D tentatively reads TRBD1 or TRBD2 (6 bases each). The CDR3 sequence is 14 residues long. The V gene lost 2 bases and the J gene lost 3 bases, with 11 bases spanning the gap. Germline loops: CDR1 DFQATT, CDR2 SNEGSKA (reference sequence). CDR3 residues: CSARTGALYNEQFF. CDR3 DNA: TGCAGTGCTAGAACGGGGGCACTCTACAATGAGCAGTTCTTC.

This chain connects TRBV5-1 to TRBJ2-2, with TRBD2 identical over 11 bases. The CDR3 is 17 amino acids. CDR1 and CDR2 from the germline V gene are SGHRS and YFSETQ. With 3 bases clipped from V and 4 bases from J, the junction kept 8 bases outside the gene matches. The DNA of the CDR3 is TGCGCCAGCAGCTCCCGTATAGCGGGAGGGCGCACCGGGGAGCTGTTTTTT. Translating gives CASSSRIAGGRTGELFF.

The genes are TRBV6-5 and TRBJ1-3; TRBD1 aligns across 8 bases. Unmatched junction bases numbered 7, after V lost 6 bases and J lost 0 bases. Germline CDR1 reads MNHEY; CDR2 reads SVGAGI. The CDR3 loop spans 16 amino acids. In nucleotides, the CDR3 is TGTGCCAGCAGCCGGGACAGGCCTATCTCTGGAAACACCATATATTTT. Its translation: CASSRDRPISGNTIYF.

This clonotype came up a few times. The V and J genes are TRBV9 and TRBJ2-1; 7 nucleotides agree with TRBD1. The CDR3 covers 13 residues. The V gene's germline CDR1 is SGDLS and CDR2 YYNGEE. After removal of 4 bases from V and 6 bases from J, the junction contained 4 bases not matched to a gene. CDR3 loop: CASSSRTGNEQFF. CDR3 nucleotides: TGTGCCAGCAGCTCTCGGACAGGCAATGAGCAGTTCTTC.

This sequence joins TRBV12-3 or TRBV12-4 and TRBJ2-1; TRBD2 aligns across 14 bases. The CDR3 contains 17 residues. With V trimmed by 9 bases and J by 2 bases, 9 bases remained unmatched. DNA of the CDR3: TGTGCCAGGTTGCGGACTAGCGGGAGGAAGCCCTACAATGAGCAGTTCTTC. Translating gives CARLRTSGRKPYNEQFF.

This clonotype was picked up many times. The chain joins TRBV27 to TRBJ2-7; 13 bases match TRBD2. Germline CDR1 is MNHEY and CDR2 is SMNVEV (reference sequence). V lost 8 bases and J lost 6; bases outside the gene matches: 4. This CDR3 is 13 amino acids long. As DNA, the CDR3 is TGTGCCAGCCGAACTAGCGGGAGGGTCGAGCAGTACTTC. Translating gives CASRTSGRVEQYF.